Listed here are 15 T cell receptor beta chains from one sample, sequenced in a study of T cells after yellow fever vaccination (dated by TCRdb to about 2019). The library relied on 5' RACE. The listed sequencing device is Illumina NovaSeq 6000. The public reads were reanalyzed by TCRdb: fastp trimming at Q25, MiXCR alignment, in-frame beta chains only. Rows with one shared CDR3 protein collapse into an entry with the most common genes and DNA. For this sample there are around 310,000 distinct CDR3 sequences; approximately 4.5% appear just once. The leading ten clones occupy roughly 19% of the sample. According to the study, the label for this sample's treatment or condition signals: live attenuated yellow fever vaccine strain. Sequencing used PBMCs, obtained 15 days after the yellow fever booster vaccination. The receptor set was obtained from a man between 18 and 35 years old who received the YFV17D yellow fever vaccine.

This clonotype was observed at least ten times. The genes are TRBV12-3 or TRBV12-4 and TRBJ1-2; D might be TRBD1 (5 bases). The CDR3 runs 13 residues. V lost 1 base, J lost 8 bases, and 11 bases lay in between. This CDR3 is CASSLVAGGGYTF. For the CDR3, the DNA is TGTGCCAGCAGTTTAGTGGCTGGGGGAGGCTACACCTTC.

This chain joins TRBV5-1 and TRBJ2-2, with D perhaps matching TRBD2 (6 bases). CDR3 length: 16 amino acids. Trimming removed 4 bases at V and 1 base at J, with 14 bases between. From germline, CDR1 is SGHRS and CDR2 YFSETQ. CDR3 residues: CASSKPLRGNTGELFF. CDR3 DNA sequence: TGCGCCAGCAGCAAACCTTTGCGGGGGAACACCGGGGAGCTGTTTTTT. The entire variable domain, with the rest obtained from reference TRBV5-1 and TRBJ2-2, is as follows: KAGVTQTPRYLIKTRGQQVTLSCSPISGHRSVSWYQQTPGQGLQFLFEYFSETQRNKGNFPGRFSGRQFSNSRSEMNVSTLELGDSALYLCASSKPLRGNTGELFFGEGSRLTVL.

CDR3: CSARGGGAGNTIYF. The CDR3, as DNA: TGCAGTGCTAGAGGTGGGGGCGCTGGAAACACCATATATTTT. This chain connects TRBV20-1 to TRBJ1-3; TRBD1 is a possible D gene (6 bases). V lost 1 base, J lost 2 bases, and 9 bases lay in between. This CDR3 contains 14 residues. Germline values: CDR1 DFQATT, CDR2 SNEGSKA (reference sequence).

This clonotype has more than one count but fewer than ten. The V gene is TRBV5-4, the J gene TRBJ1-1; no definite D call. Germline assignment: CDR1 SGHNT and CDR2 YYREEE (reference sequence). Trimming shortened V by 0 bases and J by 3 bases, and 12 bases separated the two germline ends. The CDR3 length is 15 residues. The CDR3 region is CASSLAGLLDTEAFF. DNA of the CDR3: TGTGCCAGCAGCTTGGCGGGGTTACTTGACACTGAAGCTTTCTTT.

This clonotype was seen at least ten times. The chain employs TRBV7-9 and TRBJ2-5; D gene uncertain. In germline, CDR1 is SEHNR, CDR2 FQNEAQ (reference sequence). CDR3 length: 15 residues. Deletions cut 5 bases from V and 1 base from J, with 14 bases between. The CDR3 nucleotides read TGTGCCAGCAGCGCGGCGGTAGGCCGCCAAGAGACCCAGTACTTC. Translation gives CASSAAVGRQETQYF.

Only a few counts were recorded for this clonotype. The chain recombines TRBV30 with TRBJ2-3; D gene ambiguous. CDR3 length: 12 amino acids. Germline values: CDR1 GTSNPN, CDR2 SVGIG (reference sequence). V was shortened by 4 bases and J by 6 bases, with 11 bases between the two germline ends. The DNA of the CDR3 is TGTGCCTGGACCCCAGGTGGTGATACGCAGTATTTT. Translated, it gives CAWTPGGDTQYF.

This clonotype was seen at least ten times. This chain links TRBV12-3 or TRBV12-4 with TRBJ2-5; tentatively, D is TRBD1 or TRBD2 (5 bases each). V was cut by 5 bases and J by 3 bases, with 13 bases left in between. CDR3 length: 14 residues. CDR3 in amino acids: CASSQWDGKETQYF. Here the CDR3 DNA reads TGTGCCAGCAGTCAGTGGGACGGAAAAGAGACCCAGTACTTC.

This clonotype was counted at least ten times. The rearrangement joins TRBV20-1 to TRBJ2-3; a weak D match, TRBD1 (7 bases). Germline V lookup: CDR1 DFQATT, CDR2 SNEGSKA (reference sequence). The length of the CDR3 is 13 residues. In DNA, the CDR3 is TGCAGCGCGGGACAGCCTAGCACAGATACGCAGTATTTT. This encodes CSAGQPSTDTQYF.

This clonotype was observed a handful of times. The CDR3 reads CASSFRIPAYQETQYF. The CDR3 DNA reads TGTGCCAGCAGTTTTCGAATCCCGGCGTACCAAGAGACCCAGTACTTC. The chain joins TRBV6-2 or TRBV6-3 to TRBJ2-5, with D uncertain. The V gene's germline CDR1 is MNHEY and CDR2 SVGEGT. The CDR3 length is 16 residues. Trimming cost V 4 bases and J 0 bases, with 15 bases left between them.

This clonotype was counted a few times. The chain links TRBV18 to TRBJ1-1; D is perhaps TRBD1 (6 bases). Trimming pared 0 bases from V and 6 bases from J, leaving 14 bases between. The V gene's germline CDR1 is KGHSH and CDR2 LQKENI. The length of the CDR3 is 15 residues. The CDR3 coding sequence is TGTGCCAGCTCACCACCGCCAGGGGCCCCGCCTGAAGCTTTCTTT. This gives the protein CASSPPPGAPPEAFF.

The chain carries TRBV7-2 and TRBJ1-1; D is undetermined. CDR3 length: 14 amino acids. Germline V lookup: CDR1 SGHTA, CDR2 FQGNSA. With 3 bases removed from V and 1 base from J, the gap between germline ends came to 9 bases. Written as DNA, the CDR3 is TGTGCCAGCAGCTTTAAGGGTCCGAACACTGAAGCTTTCTTT. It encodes CASSFKGPNTEAFF.

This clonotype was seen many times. CDR3 in amino acids: CASSLKWGSSYEQYV. DNA for the CDR3: TGTGCCAGCAGTCTGAAGTGGGGTAGCTCCTACGAGCAGTACGTC. The gene calls are TRBV6-2 or TRBV6-3 and TRBJ2-7; D is undetermined. This CDR3 is 15 amino acids long. Trimming pared 5 bases from V and 0 bases from J, leaving 14 bases between. The germline gives CDR1 MNHEY, CDR2 SVGEGT.

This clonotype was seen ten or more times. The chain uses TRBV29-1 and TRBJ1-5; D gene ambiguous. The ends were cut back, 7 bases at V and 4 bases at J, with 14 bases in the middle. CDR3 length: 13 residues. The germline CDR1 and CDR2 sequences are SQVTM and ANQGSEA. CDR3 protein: CSAIPHPNQPQHF. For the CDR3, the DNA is TGCAGCGCCATACCACATCCAAATCAGCCCCAGCATTTT.

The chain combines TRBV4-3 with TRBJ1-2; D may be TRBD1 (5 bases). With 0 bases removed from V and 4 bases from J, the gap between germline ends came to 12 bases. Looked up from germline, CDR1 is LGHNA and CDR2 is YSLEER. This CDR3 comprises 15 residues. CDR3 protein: CASSQDWGVRYGYTF. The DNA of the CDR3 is TGCGCCAGCAGCCAAGACTGGGGGGTTCGCTATGGCTACACCTTC.

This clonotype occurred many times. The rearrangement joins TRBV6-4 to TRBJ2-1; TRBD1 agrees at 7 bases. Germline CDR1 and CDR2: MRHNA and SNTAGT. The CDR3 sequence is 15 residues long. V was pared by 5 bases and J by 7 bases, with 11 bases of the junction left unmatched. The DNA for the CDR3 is TGTGCCAGCAGTACGGGACAGAACGGGTGGAATGAGCAGTTCTTC. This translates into CASSTGQNGWNEQFF.